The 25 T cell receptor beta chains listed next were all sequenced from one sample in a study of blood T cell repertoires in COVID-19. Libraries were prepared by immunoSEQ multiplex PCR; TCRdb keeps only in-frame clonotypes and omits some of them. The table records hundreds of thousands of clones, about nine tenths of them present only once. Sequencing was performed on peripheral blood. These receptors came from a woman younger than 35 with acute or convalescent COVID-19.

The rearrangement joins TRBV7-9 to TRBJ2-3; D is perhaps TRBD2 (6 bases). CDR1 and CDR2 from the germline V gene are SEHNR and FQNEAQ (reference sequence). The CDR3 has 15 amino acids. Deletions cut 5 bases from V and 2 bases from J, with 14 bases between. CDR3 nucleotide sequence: TGTGCCAGCAGCCAGAGGCGGGGAACCACAGATACGCAGTATTTT. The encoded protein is CASSQRRGTTDTQYF. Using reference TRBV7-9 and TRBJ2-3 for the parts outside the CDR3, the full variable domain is DTGVSQNPRHKITKRGQNVTFRCDPISEHNRLYWYRQTLGQGPEFLTYFQNEAQLEKSRLLSDRFSAERPKGSFSTLEIQRTEQGDSAMYLCASSQRRGTTDTQYFGPGTRLTVL.

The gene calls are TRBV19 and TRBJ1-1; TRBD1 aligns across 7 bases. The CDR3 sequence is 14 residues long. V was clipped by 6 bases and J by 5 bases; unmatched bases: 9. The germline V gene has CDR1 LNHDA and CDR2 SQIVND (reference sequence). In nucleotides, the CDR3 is TGTGCCAGTAGCCGCTGGGACAGCGGGACTGAAGCTTTCTTT. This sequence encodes CASSRWDSGTEAFF.

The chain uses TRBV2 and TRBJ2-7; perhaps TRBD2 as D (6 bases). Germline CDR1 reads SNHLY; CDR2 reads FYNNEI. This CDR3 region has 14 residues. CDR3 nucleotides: TGTGCAGACCGAGGGAGGATCGGGGACTACGAGCAGTACTTC. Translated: CADRGRIGDYEQYF.

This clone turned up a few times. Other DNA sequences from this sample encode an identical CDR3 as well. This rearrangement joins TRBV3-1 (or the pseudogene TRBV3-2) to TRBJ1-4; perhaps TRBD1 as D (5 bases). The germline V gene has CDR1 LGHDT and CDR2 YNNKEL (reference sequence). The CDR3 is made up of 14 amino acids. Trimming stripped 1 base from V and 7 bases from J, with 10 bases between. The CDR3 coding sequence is TGTGCCAGCAGCCAAGGGGGCCGCGGTGAAAAACTGTTTTTT. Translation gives CASSQGGRGEKLFF.

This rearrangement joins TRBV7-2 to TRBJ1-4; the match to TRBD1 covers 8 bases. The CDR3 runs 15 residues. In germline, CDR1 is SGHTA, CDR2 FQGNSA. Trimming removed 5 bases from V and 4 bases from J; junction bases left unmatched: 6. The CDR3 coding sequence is TGTGCCAGCAGCCCGGACAGGGCCTTTAATGAAAAACTGTTTTTT. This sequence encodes CASSPDRAFNEKLFF. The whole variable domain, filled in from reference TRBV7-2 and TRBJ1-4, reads GAGVSQSPSNKVTEKGKDVELRCDPISGHTALYWYRQSLGQGLEFLIYFQGNSAPDKSGLPSDRFSAERTGGSVSTLTIQRTQQEDSAVYLCASSPDRAFNEKLFFGSGTQLSVL.

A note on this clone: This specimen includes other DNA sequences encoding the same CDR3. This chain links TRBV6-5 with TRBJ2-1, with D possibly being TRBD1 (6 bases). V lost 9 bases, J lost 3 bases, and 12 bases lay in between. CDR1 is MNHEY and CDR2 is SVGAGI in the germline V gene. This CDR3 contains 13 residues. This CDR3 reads CASTRTDYNEQFF. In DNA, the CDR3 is TGTGCCAGTACTAGGACAGACTACAATGAGCAGTTCTTC.

This chain's CDR3 is CASSPGASYNSPLHF. The CDR3 DNA is TGTGCCAGCAGCCCAGGGGCATCCTATAATTCACCCCTCCACTTT. V and J are TRBV12-1 and TRBJ1-6; the table's D gene call, TRBD1, was not cross checked with the DNA. TRBV12-1 is described as a pseudogene. This CDR3 spans 15 amino acids.

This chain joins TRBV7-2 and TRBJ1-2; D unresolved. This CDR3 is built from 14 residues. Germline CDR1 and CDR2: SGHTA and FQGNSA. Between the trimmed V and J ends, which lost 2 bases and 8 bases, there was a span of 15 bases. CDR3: CASSLLSAAVGYTF. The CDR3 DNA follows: TGTGCCAGCAGCTTACTATCAGCCGCGGTAGGCTACACCTTC. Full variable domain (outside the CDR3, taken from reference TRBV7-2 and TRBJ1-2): GAGVSQSPSNKVTEKGKDVELRCDPISGHTALYWYRQSLGQGLEFLIYFQGNSAPDKSGLPSDRFSAERTGGSVSTLTIQRTQQEDSAVYLCASSLLSAAVGYTFGSGTRLTVV.

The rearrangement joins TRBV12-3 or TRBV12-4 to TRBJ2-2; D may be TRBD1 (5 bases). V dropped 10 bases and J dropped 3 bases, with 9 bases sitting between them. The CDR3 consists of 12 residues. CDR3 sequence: CATLRDTGELFF. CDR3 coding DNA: TGTGCCACCCTCAGGGACACCGGGGAGCTGTTTTTT.

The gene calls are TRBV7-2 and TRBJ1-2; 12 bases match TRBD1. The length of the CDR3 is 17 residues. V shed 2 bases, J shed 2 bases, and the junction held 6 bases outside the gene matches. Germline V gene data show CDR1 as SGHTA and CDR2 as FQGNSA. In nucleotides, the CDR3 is TGTGCCAGCAGCTTAAATACGGGACAGGGGGCGAACTATGGCTACACCTTC. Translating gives CASSLNTGQGANYGYTF.

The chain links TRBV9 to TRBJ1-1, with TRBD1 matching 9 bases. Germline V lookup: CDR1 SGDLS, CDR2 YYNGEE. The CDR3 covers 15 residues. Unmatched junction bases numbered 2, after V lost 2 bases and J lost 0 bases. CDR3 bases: TGTGCCAGCAGCGTGGGACAGGGAATGAACACTGAAGCTTTCTTT. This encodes CASSVGQGMNTEAFF.

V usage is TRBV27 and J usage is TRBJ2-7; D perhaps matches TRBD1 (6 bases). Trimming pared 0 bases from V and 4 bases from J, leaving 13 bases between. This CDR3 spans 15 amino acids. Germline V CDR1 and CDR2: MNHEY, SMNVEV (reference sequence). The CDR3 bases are TGTGCCAGCAGTTTATCTGGGTCAGGGGTTTACGAGCAGTACTTC. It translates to CASSLSGSGVYEQYF.

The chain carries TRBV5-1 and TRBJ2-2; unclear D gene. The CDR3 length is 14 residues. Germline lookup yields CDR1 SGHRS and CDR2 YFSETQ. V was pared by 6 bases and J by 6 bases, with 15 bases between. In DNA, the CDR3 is TGCGCCAGCACTGAGGCTAACCCGTCCGGGGAGCTGTTTTTT. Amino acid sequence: CASTEANPSGELFF. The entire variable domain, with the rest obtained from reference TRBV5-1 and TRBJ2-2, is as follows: KAGVTQTPRYLIKTRGQQVTLSCSPISGHRSVSWYQQTPGQGLQFLFEYFSETQRNKGNFPGRFSGRQFSNSRSEMNVSTLELGDSALYLCASTEANPSGELFFGEGSRLTVL.

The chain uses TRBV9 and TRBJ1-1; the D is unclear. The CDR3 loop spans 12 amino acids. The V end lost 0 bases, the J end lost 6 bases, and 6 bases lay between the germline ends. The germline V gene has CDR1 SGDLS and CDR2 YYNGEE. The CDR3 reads CASSVGGSEAFF. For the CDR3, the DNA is TGTGCCAGCAGCGTAGGAGGGTCTGAAGCTTTCTTT.

The CDR3 DNA reads as TGTGCCAGCAGCGTAGAGCAGGGGGCTGAGCAGTTCTTC. Translation gives CASSVEQGAEQFF. The chain is built from TRBV9 and TRBJ2-1; 8 nucleotides line up with TRBD1. The CDR3 contains 13 residues. Germline assignment: CDR1 SGDLS and CDR2 YYNGEE. With V trimmed by 0 bases and J by 9 bases, 2 bases remained unmatched.

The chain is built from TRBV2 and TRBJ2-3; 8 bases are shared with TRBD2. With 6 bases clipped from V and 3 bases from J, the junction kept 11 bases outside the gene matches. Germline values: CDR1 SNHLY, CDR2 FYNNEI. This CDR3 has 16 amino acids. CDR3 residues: CASRPTAGGWTDTQYF. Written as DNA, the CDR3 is TGTGCCAGCAGACCAACGGCGGGGGGCTGGACAGATACGCAGTATTTT.

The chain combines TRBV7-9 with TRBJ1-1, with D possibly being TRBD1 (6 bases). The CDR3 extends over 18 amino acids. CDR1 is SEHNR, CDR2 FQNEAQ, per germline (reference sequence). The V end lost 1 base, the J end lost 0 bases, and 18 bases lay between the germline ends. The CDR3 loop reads CASSLGMGLRGMNTEAFF. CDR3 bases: TGTGCCAGCAGCTTAGGGATGGGGTTGAGGGGGATGAACACTGAAGCTTTCTTT.

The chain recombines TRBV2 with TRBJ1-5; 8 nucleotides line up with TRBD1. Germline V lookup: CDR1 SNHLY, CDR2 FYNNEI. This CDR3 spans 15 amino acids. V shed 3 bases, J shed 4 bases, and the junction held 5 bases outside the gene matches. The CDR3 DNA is TGTGCCAGCAGTGATTCGGACAGGGTGAATCAGCCCCAGCATTTT. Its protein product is CASSDSDRVNQPQHF.

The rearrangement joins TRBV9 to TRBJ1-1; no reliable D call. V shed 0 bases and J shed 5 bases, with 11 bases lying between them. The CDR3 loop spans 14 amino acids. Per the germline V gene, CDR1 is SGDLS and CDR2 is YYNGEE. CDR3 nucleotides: TGTGCCAGCAGCGTAGATTCAGCGACGACTGAAGCTTTCTTT. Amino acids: CASSVDSATTEAFF.

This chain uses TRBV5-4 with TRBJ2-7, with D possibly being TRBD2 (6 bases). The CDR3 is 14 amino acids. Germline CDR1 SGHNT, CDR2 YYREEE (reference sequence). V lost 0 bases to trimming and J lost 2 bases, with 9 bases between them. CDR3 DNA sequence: TGTGCCAGCAGCTTGGGCGGGGCTCCCTACGAGCAGTACTTC. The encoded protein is CASSLGGAPYEQYF.

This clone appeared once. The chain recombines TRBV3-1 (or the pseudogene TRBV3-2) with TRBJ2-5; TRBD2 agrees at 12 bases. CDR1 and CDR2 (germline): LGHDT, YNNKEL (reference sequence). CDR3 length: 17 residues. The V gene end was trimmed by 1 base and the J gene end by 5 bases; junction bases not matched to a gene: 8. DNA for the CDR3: TGTGCCAGCAGCCAAGCTCGACTAGCGGGGGCCGGGGAGACCCAGTACTTC. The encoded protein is CASSQARLAGAGETQYF.

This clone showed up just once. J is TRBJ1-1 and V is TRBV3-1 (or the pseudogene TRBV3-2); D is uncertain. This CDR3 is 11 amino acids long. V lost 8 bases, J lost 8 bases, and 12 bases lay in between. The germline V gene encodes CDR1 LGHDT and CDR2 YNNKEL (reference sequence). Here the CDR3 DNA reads TGTGCCAGCTGTGGAAAGGAGGAAGCTTTCTTT. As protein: CASCGKEEAFF.

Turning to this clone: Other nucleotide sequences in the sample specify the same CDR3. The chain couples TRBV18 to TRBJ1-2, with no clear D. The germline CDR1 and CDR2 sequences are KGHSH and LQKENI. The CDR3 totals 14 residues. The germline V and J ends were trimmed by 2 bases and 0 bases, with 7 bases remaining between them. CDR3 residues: CASSPGLPNYGYTF. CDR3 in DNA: TGTGCCAGCTCACCAGGGCTCCCTAACTATGGCTACACCTTC.

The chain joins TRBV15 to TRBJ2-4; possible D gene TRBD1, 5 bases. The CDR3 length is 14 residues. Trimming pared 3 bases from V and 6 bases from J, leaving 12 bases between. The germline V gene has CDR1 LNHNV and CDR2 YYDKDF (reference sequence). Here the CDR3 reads CATSRVRDVNIQYF. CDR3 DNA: TGTGCCACCAGCAGGGTCAGGGATGTAAACATTCAGTACTTC.

CDR3 DNA sequence: TGCAGTGCTAGTCAGGGGACAGGGTCTAACTATGGCTACACCTTC. Translation gives CSASQGTGSNYGYTF. This rearrangement joins TRBV20-1 to TRBJ1-2; 9 bases align to TRBD1. CDR3 length equals 15 residues. Germline trimming cut 3 bases from V and 0 bases from J; bases unmatched to any gene: 5. CDR1 and CDR2 (germline): DFQATT, SNEGSKA (reference sequence).